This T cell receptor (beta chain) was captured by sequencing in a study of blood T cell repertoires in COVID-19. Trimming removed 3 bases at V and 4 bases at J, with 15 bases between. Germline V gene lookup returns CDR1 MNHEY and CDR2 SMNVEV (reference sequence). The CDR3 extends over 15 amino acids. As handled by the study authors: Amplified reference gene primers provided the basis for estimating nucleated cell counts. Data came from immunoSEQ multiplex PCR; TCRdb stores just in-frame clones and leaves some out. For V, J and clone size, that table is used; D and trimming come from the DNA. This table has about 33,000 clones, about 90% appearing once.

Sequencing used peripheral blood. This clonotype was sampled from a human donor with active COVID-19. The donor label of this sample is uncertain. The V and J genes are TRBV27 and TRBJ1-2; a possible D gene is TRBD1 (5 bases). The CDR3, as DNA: TGTGCCAGCAGTTTCCTCCCCTCCGACAGCTATGGCTACACCTTC. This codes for CASSFLPSDSYGYTF.